This T cell receptor beta chain was documented in a study of CD8 T cells in ankylosing spondylitis. Study findings and constraints: Previously reported in reactive arthritis synovial fluid and blood were some of the motif variants. Disease-linked clones reportedly concentrated significantly in matched ankylosing spondylitis synovial fluid. Blood from ankylosing spondylitis patients appeared to carry a characteristic roughly eight-variant TCR beta motif.

With molecular barcodes, quantitative 5'-RACE was used to make the TCR beta libraries. Each CDR3 protein gets one entry after TCRdb re-called the 5' RACE reads with MiXCR. The sample records fewer than 400,000 distinct CDR3 sequences, roughly 15% being singletons. The table lists this clonotype with a few counts. Its antigen remains unidentified. Sequencing input: blood, either unsorted or a sorted T cell fraction (not recorded which). The receptor was isolated from a male donor with ankylosing spondylitis or in good health (not recorded which).

CDR3 bases: TGCGCCAGCAGCTTGGGGGACAGCTACACTGAAGCTTTCTTT. It is translated as CASSLGDSYTEAFF. The J gene is TRBJ1-1, the V gene TRBV5-1; 7 bases map to TRBD1. This CDR3 spans 14 amino acids. Germline loops: CDR1 SGHRS, CDR2 YFSETQ. After removal of 0 bases from V and 3 bases from J, the junction contained 2 bases not matched to a gene.